Reported below is one TCR beta chain. Antigen: not known. The data belong to a study of Ad26.COV2.S vaccination and SARS-CoV-2 variants. Whole-study findings and limits: Substantial response breadth was reportedly seen for spike-specific CD8+ and CD4+ T cells after vaccination. Higher spike-specific TCR breadth was found in vaccine recipients than in placebo recipients.

Germline CDR1 is SGHAT and CDR2 is FQNNGV. The CDR3 extends over 14 amino acids. With 4 bases removed from V and 3 bases from J, the gap between germline ends came to 12 bases. Sequencing was performed with immunoSEQ multiplex PCR; in TCRdb, only in-frame clones are kept and a portion is missing. The sample includes over 110,000 clones, about nine tenths seen only once; the top ten take around 5%. The source material was peripheral blood, sampled after recovery from COVID-19. The chain has TRBV11-2 and TRBJ1-2; tentative D call: TRBD1 (6 bases). The clonotype was recovered from a human donor who had recovered from COVID-19. Written as DNA, the CDR3 is TGTGCCAGCAGCTCGGAACAGGGATACTATGGCTACACCTTC. Its translation is CASSSEQGYYGYTF.